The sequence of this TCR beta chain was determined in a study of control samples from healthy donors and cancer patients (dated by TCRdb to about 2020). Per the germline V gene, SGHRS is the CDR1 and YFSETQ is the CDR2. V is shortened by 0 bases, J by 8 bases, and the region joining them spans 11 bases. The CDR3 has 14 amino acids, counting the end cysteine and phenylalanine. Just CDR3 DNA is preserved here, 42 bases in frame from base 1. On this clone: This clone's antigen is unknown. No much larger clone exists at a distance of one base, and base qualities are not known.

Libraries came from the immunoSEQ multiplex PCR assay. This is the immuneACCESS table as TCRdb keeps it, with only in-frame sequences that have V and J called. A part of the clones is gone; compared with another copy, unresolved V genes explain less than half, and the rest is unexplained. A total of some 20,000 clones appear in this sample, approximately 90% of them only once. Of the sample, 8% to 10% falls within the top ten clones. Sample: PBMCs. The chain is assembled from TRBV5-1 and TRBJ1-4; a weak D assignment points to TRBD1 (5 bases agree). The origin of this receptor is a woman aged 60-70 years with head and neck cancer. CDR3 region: CASSLAGGSEKLFF. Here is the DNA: TGCGCCAGCAGCTTGGCTGGGGGAAGCGAAAAACTGTTTTTT. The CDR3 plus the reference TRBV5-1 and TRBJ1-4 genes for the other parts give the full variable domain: KAGVTQTPRYLIKTRGQQVTLSCSPISGHRSVSWYQQTPGQGLQFLFEYFSETQRNKGNFPGRFSGRQFSNSRSEMNVSTLELGDSALYLCASSLAGGSEKLFFGSGTQLSVL.